This T cell receptor (beta chain) was identified during a study of PD-1 blockade in mismatch repair-deficient tumors. Study as a whole: All were previously treated, progressing patients with about twelve mismatch repair-deficient cancer types.

This CDR3 has 16 amino acids. CDR1 and CDR2 (germline): SGHRS, YFSETQ. V gave up 0 bases and J gave up 4 bases, with 17 bases separating them. Produced via immunoSEQ multiplex PCR; TCRdb's table is partial and in-frame only. The table shows about 100,000 clones, with under 90% occurring only once. The clonotype originates from an adult with mismatch repair-deficient cancer. The sample consisted of peripheral blood, taken approximately 8 months after starting pembrolizumab. V usage is TRBV5-1 and J usage is TRBJ2-7, with D possibly being TRBD1 (6 bases). As DNA, the CDR3 is TGCGCCAGCAGCTTGGGCTTTGGACAGATTGGGTACGAGCAGTACTTC. It yields the protein CASSLGFGQIGYEQYF.